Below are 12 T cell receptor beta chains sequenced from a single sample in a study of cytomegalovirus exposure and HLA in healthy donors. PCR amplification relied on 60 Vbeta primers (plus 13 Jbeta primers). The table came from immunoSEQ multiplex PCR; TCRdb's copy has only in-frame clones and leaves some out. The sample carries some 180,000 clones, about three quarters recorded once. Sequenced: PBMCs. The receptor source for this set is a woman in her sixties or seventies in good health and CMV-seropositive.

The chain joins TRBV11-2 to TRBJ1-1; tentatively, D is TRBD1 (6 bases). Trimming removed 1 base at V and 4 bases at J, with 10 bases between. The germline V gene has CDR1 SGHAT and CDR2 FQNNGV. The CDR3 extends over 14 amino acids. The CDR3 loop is CASSLVGAITEAFF. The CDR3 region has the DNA TGTGCCAGCAGCTTAGTGGGGGCTATCACTGAAGCTTTCTTT.

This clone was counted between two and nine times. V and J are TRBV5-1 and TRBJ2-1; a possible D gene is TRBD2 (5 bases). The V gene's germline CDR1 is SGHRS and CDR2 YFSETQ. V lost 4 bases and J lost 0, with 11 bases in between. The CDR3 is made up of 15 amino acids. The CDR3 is CASSLTGSSYNEQFF. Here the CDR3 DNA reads TGCGCCAGCAGCCTCACGGGAAGCTCCTACAATGAGCAGTTCTTC.

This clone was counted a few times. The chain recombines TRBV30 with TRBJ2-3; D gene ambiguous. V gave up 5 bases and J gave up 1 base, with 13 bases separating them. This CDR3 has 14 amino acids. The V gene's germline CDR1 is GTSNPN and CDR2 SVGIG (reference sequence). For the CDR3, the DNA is TGTGCCTGGGGCAGTGGCGGAGGCACAGATACGCAGTATTTT. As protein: CAWGSGGGTDTQYF. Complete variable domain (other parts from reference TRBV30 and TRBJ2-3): SQTIHQWPATLVQPVGSPLSLECTVEGTSNPNLYWYRQAAGRGLQLLFYSVGIGQISSEVPQNLSASRPQDRQFILSSKKLLLSDSGFYLCAWGSGGGTDTQYFGPGTRLTVL.

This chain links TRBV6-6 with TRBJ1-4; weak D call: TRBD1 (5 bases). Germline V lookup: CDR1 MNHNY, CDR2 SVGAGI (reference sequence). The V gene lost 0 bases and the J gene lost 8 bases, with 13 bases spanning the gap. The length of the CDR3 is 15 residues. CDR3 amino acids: CASSYSGAGSEKLFF. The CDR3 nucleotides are TGTGCCAGCAGTTACTCTGGGGCAGGGTCCGAAAAACTGTTTTTT.

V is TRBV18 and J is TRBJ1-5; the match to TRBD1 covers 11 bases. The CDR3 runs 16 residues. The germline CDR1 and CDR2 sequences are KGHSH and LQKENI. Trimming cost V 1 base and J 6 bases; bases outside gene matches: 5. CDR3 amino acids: CASSPLGQGVGQPQHF. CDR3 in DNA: TGTGCCAGCTCACCACTGGGACAGGGGGTGGGTCAGCCCCAGCATTTT.

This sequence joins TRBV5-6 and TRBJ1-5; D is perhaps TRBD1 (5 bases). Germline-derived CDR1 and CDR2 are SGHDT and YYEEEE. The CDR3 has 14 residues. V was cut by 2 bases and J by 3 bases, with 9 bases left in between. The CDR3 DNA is TGTGCCAGCAGCTTAACAGGATACAATCAGCCCCAGCATTTT. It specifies CASSLTGYNQPQHF.

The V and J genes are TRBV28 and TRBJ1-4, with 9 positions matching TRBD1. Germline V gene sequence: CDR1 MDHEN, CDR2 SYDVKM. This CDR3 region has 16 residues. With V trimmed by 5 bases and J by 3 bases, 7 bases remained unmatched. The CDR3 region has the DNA TGTGCCAGCAGTCCCTTACAGGGGGCCGCTAATGAAAAACTGTTTTTT. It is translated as CASSPLQGAANEKLFF.

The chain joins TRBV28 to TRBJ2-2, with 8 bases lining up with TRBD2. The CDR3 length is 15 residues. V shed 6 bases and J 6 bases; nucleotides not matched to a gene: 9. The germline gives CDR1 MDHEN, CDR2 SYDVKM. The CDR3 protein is CASRSRTSYPGELFF. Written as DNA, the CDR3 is TGTGCCAGCAGAAGTAGGACTAGCTATCCCGGGGAGCTGTTTTTT.

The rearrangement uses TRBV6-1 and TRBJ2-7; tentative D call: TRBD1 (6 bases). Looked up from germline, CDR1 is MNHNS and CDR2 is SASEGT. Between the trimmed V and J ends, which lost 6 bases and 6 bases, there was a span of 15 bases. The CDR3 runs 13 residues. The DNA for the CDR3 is TGTGCCAGCAGCCTAGCAGGGGTGGTCGAGCAGTACTTC. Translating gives CASSLAGVVEQYF.

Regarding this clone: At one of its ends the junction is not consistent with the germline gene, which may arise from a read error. CDR3 nucleotides: TGTTCCAGCAGCTCTCGGACAGGGCACTACGAGCAGTACTTC. Protein: CSSSSRTGHYEQYF. This chain joins TRBV7-9 and TRBJ2-7, with 8 bases identical to TRBD1. Germline V gene sequence: CDR1 SEHNR, CDR2 FQNEAQ (reference sequence). The CDR3 has 14 residues.

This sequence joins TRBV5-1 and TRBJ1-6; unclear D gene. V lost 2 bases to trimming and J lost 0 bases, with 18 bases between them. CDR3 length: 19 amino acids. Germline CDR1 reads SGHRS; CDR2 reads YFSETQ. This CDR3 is CASSFGFGLRSSYNSPLHF. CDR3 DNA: TGCGCCAGCAGCTTCGGGTTCGGTCTTAGGAGCTCCTATAATTCACCCCTCCACTTT.

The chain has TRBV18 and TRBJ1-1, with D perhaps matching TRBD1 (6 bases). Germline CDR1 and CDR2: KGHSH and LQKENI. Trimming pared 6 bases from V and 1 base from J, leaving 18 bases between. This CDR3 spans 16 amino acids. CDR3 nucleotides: TGTGCCAGCTCGCAAACTGCTGTGGGACAGAACACTGAAGCTTTCTTT. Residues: CASSQTAVGQNTEAFF. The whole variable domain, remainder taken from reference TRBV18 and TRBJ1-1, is NAGVMQNPRHLVRRRGQEARLRCSPMKGHSHVYWYRQLPEEGLKFMVYLQKENIIDESGMPKERFSAEFPKEGPSILRIQQVVRGDSAAYFCASSQTAVGQNTEAFFGQGTRLTVV.